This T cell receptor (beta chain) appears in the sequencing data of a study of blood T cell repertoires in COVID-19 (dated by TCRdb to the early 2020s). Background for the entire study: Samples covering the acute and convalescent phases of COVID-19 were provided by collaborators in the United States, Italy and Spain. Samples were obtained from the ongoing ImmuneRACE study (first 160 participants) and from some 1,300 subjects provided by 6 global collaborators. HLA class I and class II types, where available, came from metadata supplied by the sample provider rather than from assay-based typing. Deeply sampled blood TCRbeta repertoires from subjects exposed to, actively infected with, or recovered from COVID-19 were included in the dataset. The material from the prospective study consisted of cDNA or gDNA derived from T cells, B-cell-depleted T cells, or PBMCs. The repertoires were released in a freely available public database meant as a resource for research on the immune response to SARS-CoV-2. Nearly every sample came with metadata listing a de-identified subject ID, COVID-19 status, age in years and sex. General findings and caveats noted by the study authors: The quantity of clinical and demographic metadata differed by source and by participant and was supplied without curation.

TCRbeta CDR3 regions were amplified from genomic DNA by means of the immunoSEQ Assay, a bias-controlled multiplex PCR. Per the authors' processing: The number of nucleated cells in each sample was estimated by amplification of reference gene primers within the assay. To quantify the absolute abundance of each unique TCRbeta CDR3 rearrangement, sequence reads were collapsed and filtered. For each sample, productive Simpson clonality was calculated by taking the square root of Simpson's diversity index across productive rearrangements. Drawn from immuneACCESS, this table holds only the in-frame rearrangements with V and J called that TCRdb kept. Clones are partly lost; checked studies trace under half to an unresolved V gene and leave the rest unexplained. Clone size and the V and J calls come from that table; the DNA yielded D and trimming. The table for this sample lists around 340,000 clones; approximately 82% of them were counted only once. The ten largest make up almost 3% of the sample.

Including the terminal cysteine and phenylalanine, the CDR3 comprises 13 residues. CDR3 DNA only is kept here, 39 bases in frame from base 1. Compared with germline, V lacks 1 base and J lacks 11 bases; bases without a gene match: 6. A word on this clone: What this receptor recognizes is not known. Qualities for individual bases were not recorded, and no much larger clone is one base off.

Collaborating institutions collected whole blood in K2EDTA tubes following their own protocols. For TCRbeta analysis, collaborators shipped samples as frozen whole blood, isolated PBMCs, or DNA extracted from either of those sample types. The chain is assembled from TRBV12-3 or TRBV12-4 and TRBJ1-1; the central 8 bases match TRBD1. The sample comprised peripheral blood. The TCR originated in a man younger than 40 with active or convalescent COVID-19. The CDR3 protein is CASSLVEDRAAFF. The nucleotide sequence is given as TGTGCCAGCAGTTTAGTCGAGGACAGGGCTGCTTTCTTT.